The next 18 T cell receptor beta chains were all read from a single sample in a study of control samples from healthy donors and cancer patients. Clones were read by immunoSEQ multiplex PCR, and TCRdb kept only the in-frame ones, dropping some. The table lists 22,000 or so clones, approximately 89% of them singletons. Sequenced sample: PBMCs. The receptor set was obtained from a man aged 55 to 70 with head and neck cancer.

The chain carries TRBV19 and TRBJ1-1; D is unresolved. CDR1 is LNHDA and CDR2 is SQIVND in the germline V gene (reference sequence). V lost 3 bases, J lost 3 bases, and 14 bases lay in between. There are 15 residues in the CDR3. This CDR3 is CASSIGGNLHTEAFF. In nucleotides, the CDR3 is TGTGCCAGTAGTATCGGTGGGAATCTACACACTGAAGCTTTCTTT.

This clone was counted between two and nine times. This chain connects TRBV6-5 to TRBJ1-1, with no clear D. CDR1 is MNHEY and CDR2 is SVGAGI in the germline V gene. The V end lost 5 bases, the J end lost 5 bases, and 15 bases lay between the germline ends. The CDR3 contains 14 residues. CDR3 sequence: CASSNTIWWTEAFF. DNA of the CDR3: TGTGCCAGCAGTAACACGATTTGGTGGACTGAAGCTTTCTTT.

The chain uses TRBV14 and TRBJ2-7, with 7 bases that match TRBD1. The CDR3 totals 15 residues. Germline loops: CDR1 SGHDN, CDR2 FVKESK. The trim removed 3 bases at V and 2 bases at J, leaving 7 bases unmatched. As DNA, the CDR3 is TGTGCCAGCAGCCAGGGTGGACAGGCCCCCTACGAGCAGTACTTC. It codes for CASSQGGQAPYEQYF.

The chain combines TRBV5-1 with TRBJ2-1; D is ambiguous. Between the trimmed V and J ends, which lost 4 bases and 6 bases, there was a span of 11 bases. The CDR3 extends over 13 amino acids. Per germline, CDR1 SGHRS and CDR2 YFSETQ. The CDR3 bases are TGCGCCAGCAGCCCTGGGTGGGGCAATGAGCAGTTCTTC. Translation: CASSPGWGNEQFF. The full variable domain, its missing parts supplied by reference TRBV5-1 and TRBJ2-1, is KAGVTQTPRYLIKTRGQQVTLSCSPISGHRSVSWYQQTPGQGLQFLFEYFSETQRNKGNFPGRFSGRQFSNSRSEMNVSTLELGDSALYLCASSPGWGNEQFFGPGTRLTVL.

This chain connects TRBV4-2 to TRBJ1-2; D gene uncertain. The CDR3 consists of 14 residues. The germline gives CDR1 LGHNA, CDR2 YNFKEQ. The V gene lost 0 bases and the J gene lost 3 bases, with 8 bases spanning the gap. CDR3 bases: TGTGCCAGCAGCCAAGATTTGTTGGACTATGGCTACACCTTC. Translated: CASSQDLLDYGYTF.

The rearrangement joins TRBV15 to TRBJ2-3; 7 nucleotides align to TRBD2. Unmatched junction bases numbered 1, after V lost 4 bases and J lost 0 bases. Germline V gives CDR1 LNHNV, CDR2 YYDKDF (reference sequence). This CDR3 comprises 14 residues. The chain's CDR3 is CATSILASTDTQYF. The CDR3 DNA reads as TGTGCCACCAGCATACTAGCGAGCACAGATACGCAGTATTTT. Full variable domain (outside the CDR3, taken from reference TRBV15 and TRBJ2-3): DAMVIQNPRYQVTQFGKPVTLSCSQTLNHNVMYWYQQKSSQAPKLLFHYYDKDFNNEADTPDNFQSRRPNTSFCFLDIRSPGLGDTAMYLCATSILASTDTQYFGPGTRLTVL.

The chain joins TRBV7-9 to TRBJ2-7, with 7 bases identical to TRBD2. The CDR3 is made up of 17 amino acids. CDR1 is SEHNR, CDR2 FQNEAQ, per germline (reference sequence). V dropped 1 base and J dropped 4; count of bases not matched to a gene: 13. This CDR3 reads CASSLGPPGGTVYEQYF. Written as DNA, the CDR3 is TGTGCCAGCAGCTTAGGTCCTCCGGGAGGTACTGTGTACGAGCAGTACTTC.

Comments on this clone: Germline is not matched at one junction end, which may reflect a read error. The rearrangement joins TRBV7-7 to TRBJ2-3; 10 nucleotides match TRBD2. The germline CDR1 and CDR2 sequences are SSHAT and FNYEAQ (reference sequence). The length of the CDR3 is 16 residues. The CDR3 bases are TGTGCTAGCAGCTTAAGCCTAGCGGGAGCCTCAGATACGCAGTATTTT. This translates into CASSLSLAGASDTQYF.

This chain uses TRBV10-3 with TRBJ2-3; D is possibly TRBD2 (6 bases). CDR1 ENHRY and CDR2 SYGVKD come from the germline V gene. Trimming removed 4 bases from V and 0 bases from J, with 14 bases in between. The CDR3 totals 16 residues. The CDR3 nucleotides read TGTGCCATCAGTGGGACGGGAGCGGAGAGCACAGATACGCAGTATTTT. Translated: CAISGTGAESTDTQYF.

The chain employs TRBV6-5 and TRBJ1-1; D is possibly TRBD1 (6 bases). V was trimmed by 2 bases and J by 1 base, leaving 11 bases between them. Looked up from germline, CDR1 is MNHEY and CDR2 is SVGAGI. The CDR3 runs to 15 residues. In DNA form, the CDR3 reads TGTGCCAGCAGTTACCCCCCGGGGGCGAACACTGAAGCTTTCTTT. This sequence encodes CASSYPPGANTEAFF.

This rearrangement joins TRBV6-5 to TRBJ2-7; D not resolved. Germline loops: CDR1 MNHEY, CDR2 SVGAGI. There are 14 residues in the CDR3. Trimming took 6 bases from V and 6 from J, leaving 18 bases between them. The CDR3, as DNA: TGTGCCAGCAGCTCCCGCCAGAGTAGTTTCGAGCAGTACTTC. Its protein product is CASSSRQSSFEQYF.

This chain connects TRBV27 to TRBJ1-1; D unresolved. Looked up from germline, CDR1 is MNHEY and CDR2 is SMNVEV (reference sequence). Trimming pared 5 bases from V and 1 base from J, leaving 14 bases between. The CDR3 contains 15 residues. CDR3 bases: TGTGCCAGCAGTGCCAGCGGACGGTGGAACACTGAAGCTTTCTTT. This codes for CASSASGRWNTEAFF.

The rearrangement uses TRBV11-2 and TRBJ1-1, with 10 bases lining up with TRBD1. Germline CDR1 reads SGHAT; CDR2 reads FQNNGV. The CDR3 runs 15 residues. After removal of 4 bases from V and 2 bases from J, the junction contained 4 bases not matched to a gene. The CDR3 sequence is CASSYLTGGNTEAFF. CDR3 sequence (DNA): TGTGCCAGCAGCTACTTGACAGGGGGCAACACTGAAGCTTTCTTT.

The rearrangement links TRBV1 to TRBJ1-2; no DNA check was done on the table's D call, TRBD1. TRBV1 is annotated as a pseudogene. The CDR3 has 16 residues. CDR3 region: CTSSQRIQGADYGYTF. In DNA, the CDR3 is TGCACCAGCAGCCAACGAATACAGGGGGCAGACTATGGCTACACCTTC.

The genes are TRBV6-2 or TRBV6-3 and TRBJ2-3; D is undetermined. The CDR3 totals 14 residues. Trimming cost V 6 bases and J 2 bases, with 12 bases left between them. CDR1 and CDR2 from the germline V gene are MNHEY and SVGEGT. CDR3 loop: CASSPRATTDTQYF. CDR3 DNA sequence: TGTGCCAGCAGCCCCCGGGCTACCACAGATACGCAGTATTTT.

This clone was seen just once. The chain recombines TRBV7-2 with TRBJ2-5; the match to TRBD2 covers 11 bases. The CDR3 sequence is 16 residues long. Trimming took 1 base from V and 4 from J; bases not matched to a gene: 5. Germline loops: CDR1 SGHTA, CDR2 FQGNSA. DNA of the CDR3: TGTGCCAGCAGCTTAGGACTAGCGGGATATGGAGAGACCCAGTACTTC. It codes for CASSLGLAGYGETQYF.

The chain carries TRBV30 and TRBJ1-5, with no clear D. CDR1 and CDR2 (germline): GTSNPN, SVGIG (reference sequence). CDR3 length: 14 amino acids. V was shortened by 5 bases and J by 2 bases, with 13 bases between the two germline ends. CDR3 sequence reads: CAWGPWAGNQPQHF. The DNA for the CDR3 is TGTGCCTGGGGGCCTTGGGCGGGCAATCAGCCCCAGCATTTT.

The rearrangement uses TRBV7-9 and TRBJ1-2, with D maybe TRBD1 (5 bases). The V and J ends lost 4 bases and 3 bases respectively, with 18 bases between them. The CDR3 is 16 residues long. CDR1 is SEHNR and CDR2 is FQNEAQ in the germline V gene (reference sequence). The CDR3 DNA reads TGTGCCAGCAGCTCGCAAGGGGCGTCTTTCGACTATGGCTACACCTTC. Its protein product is CASSSQGASFDYGYTF.